These T cell receptor beta chains were read from a single sample in a study of shared clonotypes between healthy human individuals. This table comes from immunoSEQ multiplex PCR, and its TCRdb copy is limited to in-frame clones, with some not included. The sample yields approximately 1.4 million clones, nearly 99% seen once. Specimen: naive CD4+ T cells sorted from blood. The receptors here all came from a man younger than 40 in good health. The CDR3 runs from the conserved cysteine through the conserved F or W. The D gene is left open where the match is weak. Rows may omit the clone size; those that give it use once, few, many or a size class.

D: NA
J: TRBJ2-1
size: NA
V: TRBV6-5
CDR3: CASSYSRDSVNEQFF
DNA: TGTGCCAGCAGTTACTCGAGGGACTCCGTCAATGAGCAGTTCTTC

D: NA
J: TRBJ2-3
size: once
V: TRBV15
CDR3: CATSRDRPSSSTDTQYF
DNA: TGTGCCACCAGCAGAGATCGCCCATCCTCTAGCACAGATACGCAGTATTTT

D: NA
J: TRBJ2-7
size: NA
V: TRBV11-2
CDR3: CASSPGLRSTYEQYF
DNA: TGTGCCAGCAGCCCCGGCCTAAGGAGCACCTACGAGCAGTACTTC

D: TRBD1
J: TRBJ1-1
size: once
V: TRBV7-9
CDR3: CASSPRQGDTEAFF
DNA: TGTGCCAGCAGCCCCCGACAGGGGGACACTGAAGCTTTCTTT

D: NA
J: TRBJ2-7
size: NA
V: TRBV29-1
CDR3: CSVSRQGSSYEQYF
DNA: TGCAGCGTCTCGAGGCAGGGAAGCTCCTACGAGCAGTACTTC

D: NA
J: TRBJ2-2
size: NA
V: TRBV9
CDR3: CASSVGGATGELFF
DNA: TGTGCCAGCAGCGTAGGGGGCGCAACCGGGGAGCTGTTTTTT

D: NA
J: TRBJ2-7
size: NA
V: TRBV27
CDR3: CASSANFRGEQYF
DNA: TGTGCCAGCAGTGCCAATTTTAGAGGCGAGCAGTACTTC

D: NA
J: TRBJ2-1
size: NA
V: TRBV7-2
CDR3: CASSLGPDNEQFF
DNA: TGTGCCAGCAGCTTAGGGCCAGACAATGAGCAGTTCTTC

D: TRBD2
J: TRBJ2-7
size: NA
V: TRBV10-2
CDR3: CASSAGLGLIDPPHEQYF
DNA: TGCGCCAGCAGTGCGGGACTAGGACTGATTGATCCCCCCCACGAGCAGTACTTC

D: TRBD2
J: TRBJ2-1
size: NA
V: TRBV7-9
CDR3: CASSSTGTSDPREVNEQFF
DNA: TGTGCCAGCAGCTCGACCGGGACTAGCGACCCACGCGAGGTTAATGAGCAGTTCTTC

D: TRBD2
J: TRBJ2-1
size: NA
V: TRBV18
CDR3: CASSPRLARNEQFF
DNA: TGTGCCAGCTCACCTCGACTAGCCAGGAATGAGCAGTTCTTC

D: NA
J: TRBJ2-3
size: NA
V: TRBV7-9
CDR3: CASSLGGARTDTQYF
DNA: TGTGCCAGCAGCTTGGGGGGGGCTCGCACAGATACGCAGTATTTT

D: NA
J: TRBJ2-2
size: NA
V: TRBV7-9
CDR3: CASSLRVSGELFF
DNA: TGTGCCAGCAGCTTAAGGGTCTCCGGGGAGCTGTTTTTT

D: TRBD2
J: TRBJ2-1
size: NA
V: TRBV30
CDR3: CAWSVNARGWEGTYNEQFF
DNA: TGTGCCTGGAGTGTAAATGCTAGAGGTTGGGAGGGGACTTACAATGAGCAGTTCTTC

D: NA
J: TRBJ2-7
size: NA
V: TRBV5-6
CDR3: CASSLARLRQELSYEQYF
DNA: TGTGCCAGCAGCTTGGCTAGGCTTCGACAGGAGCTCTCCTACGAGCAGTACTTC

D: TRBD1
J: TRBJ2-7
size: NA
V: TRBV4-1
CDR3: CASSRRGLPSYEQYF
DNA: TGCGCCAGCAGCCGCAGGGGGCTCCCTTCCTACGAGCAGTACTTC

D: NA
J: TRBJ2-3
size: NA
V: TRBV6-6
CDR3: CASSGGLFTDTQYF
DNA: TGTGCCAGCAGTGGCGGACTTTTCACAGATACGCAGTATTTT